The clone carrying this T cell receptor beta chain occurred once. This specimen belongs to a study of cytomegalovirus exposure and HLA in healthy donors. The CDR3 sequence is 14 residues long. V was pared by 1 base and J by 7 bases, with 13 bases between. Germline CDR1 is SGHTA and CDR2 is FQGTGA. PCR used 60 Vbeta primers and 13 Jbeta primers. Clones were sequenced by immunoSEQ multiplex PCR, and TCRdb holds only the in-frame ones, with some missing. The sample consists of fewer than 40,000 clones, 65% to 75% of them appearing once. Source material: PBMCs. This sequence was found in a man in his fifties or sixties in good health and CMV-seropositive. The V gene is TRBV7-3, the J gene TRBJ1-2; D unclear. The CDR3 spells CASSLNGPEGGYTF. CDR3 nucleotides: TGTGCCAGCAGCTTAAACGGTCCTGAGGGTGGCTACACCTTC.